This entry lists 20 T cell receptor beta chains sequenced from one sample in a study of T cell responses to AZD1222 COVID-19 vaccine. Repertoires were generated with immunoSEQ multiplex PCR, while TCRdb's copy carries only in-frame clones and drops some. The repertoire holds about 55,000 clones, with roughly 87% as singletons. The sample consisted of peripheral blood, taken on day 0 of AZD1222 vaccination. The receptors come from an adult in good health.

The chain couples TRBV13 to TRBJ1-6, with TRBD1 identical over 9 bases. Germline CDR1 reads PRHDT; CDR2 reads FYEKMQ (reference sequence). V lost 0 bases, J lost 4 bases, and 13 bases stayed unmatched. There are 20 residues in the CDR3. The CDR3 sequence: CASSLGPGQGFTRYNSPLHF. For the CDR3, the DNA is TGTGCCAGCAGCTTAGGCCCGGGACAGGGCTTCACTCGTTATAATTCACCCCTCCACTTT.

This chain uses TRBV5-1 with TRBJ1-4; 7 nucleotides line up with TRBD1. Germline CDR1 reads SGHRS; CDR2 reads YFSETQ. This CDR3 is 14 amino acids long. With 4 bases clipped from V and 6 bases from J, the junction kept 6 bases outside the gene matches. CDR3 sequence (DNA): TGCGCCAGCAGCCTGGACAGGTCCGATGAAAAACTGTTTTTT. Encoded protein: CASSLDRSDEKLFF.

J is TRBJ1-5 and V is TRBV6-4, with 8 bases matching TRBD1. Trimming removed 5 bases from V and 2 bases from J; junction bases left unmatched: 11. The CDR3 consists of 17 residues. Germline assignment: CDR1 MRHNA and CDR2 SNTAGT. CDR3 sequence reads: CASSPHPTGEGNQPQHF. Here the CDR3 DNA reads TGTGCCAGCAGTCCCCACCCGACAGGGGAAGGCAATCAGCCCCAGCATTTT.

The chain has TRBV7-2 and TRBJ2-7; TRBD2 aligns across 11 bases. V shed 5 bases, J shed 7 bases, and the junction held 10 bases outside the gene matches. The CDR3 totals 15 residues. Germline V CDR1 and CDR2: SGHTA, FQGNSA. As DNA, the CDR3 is TGTGCCAGCAGCCGTAGCGGGGGGGATGGTAGGGAGCAGTACTTC. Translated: CASSRSGGDGREQYF.

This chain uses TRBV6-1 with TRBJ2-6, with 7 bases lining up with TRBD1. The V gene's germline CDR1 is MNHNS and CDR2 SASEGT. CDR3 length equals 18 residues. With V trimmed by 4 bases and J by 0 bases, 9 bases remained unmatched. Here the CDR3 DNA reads TGTGCCAGCAGTGCGCAACCGGGACAGAACTCTGGGGCCAACGTCCTGACTTTC. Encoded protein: CASSAQPGQNSGANVLTF.

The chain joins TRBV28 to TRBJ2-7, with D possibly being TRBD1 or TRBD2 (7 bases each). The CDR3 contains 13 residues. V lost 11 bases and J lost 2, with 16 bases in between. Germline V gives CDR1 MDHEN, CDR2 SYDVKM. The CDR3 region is CAYSAGGAYEQYF. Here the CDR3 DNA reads TGTGCCTATTCGGCAGGGGGGGCCTACGAGCAGTACTTC.

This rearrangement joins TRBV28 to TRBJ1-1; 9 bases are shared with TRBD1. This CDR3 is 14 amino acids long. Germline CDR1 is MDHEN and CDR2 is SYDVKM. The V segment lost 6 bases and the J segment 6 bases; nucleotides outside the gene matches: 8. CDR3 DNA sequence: TGTGCCAGCAGGCTAGGACAGGGGTCCTCTGAAGCTTTCTTT. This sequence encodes CASRLGQGSSEAFF. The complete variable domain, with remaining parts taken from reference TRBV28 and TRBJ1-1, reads DVKVTQSSRYLVKRTGEKVFLECVQDMDHENMFWYRQDPGLGLRLIYFSYDVKMKEKGDIPEGYSVSREKKERFSLILESASTNQTSMYLCASRLGQGSSEAFFGQGTRLTVV.

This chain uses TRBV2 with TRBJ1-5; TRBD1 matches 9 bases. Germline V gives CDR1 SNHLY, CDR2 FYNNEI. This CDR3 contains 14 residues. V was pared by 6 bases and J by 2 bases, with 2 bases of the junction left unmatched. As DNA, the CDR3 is TGTGCCAGCAGCAGGACAGGGGGCAATCAGCCCCAGCATTTT. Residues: CASSRTGGNQPQHF.

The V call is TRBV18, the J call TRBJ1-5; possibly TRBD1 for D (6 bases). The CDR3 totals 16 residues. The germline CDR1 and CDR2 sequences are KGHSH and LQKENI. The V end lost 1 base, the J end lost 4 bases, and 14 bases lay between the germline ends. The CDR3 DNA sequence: TGTGCCAGCTCACCACTATCTACAGGGACTAATCAGCCCCAGCATTTT. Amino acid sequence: CASSPLSTGTNQPQHF.

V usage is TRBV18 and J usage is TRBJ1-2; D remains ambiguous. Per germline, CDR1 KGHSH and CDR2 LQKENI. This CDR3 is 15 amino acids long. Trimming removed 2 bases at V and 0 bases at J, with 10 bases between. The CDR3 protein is CASSPSPGTNYGYTF. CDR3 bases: TGTGCCAGCTCACCAAGCCCGGGCACTAACTATGGCTACACCTTC.

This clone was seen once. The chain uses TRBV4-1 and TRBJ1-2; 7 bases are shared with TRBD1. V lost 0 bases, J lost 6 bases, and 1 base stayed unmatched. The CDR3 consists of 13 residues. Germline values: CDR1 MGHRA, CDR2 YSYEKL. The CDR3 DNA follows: TGCGCCAGCAGCCAAGAAACAGGGGATGGCTACACCTTC. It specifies CASSQETGDGYTF.

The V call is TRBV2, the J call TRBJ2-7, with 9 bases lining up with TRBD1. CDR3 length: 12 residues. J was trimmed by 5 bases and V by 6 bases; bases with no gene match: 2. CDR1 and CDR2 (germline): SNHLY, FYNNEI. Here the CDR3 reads CASRTGGHEQYF. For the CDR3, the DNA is TGTGCCAGCAGGACAGGGGGTCACGAGCAGTACTTC. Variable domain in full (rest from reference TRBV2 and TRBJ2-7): EPEVTQTPSHQVTQMGQEVILRCVPISNHLYFYWYRQILGQKVEFLVSFYNNEISEKSEIFDDQFSVERPDGSNFTLKIRSTKLEDSAMYFCASRTGGHEQYFGPGTRLTVT.

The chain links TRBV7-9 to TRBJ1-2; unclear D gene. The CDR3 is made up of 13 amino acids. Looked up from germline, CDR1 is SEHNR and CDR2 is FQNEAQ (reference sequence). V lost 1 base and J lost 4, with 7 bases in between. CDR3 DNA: TGTGCCAGCAGCTTAGAAACGACCTATGGCTACACCTTC. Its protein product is CASSLETTYGYTF.

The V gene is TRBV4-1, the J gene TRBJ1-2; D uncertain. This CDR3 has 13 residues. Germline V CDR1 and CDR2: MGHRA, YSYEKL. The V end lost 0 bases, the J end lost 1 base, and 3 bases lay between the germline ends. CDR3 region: CASSQEYNYGYTF. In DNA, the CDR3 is TGCGCCAGCAGCCAAGAATATAACTATGGCTACACCTTC.

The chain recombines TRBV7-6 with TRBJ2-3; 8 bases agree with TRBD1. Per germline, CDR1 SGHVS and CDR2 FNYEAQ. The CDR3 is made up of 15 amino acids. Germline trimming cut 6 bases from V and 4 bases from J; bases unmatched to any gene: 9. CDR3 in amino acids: CASRPDRGASDTQYF. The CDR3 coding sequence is TGTGCCAGCAGACCCGACAGGGGTGCATCAGATACGCAGTATTTT.

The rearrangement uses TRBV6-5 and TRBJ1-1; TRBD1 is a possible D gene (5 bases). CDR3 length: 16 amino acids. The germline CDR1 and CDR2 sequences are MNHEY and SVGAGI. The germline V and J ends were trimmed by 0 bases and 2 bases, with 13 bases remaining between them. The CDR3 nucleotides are TGTGCCAGCAGTTACTCTATGGGGCCCGGAAACACTGAAGCTTTCTTT. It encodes CASSYSMGPGNTEAFF.

CDR3 protein: CASSFGSGAASGNTIYF. The CDR3 DNA sequence: TGTGCCAGCAGTTTCGGGTCAGGGGCAGCCTCTGGAAACACCATATATTTT. J is TRBJ1-3 and V is TRBV28; D might be TRBD1 (6 bases). Germline V gene lookup returns CDR1 MDHEN and CDR2 SYDVKM. V lost 3 bases, J lost 0 bases, and 15 bases lay in between. CDR3 length equals 17 residues. Combining the CDR3 with reference TRBV28 and TRBJ1-3 gives the whole variable domain DVKVTQSSRYLVKRTGEKVFLECVQDMDHENMFWYRQDPGLGLRLIYFSYDVKMKEKGDIPEGYSVSREKKERFSLILESASTNQTSMYLCASSFGSGAASGNTIYFGEGSWLTVV.

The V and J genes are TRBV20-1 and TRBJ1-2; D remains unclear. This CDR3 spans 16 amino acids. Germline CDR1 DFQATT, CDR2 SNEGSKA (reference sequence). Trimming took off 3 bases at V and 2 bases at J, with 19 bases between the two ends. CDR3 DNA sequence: TGCAGTGCTAGTGCTCAAGAAAGGGCGCCGAACTATGGCTACACCTTC. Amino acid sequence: CSASAQERAPNYGYTF.

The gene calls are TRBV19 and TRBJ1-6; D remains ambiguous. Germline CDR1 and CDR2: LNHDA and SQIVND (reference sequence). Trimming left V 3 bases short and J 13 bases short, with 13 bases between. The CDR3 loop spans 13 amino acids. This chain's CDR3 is CASSIRPTGPLHF. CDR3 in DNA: TGTGCCAGTAGTATCCGCCCCACGGGGCCCCTCCACTTT.

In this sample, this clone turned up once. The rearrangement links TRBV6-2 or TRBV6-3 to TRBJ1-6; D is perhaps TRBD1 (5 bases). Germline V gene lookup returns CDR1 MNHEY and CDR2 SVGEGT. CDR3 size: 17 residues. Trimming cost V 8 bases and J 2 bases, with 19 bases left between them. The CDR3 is CASRSRGSGTYNSPLHF. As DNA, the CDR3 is TGTGCCAGCCGTTCAAGGGGTTCCGGTACCTATAATTCACCCCTCCACTTT.